The present entry profiles one T cell receptor beta chain with its context. This clonotype was counted at least ten times. It lacks a known antigen. The sample holds no much larger clone one base away, and base qualities are not on file. The protocol used for the library was PCR. Sequencing relied on an Illumina HiSeq 4000. Bulk TCR libraries were generated as previously described, with the TCR primers listed in Table S5 used. Purification of total RNA was performed with the Qiagen AllPrep DNA/RNA kit. Before analysis, reads from multiple sequencing runs of one library were combined. On the authors' methods: Reads were retained only if their TCR constant sequence matched exactly, and those retained reads were trimmed to 150 nt and grouped according to their 12-nt molecular barcodes. Reads in each barcode group were sub-clustered using a 15% Levenshtein threshold, and a quality-weighted consensus sequence was built for each RNA molecule. Non-functional sequences were filtered out, along with any lower-count sequence sitting one edit away from another sequence. Barcode sub-clusters with fewer than 20% of the maximum read count were removed, based on fitting two negative binomial distributions. TCRdb reanalyzed the raw reads on its own, using fastp at Q25 for trimming and MiXCR for clone calling, and kept in-frame beta chains. Rows are unified per CDR3 protein, each entry keeping the most common DNA and genes. Clone size and V and J calls follow TCRdb, not the original study. In this sample the table shows 70,000 to 95,000 distinct CDR3 sequences, 15% to 20% of which occur a single time. 0.85% of the sample comes from the top ten.

From a lookup of the germline V gene, CDR1 and CDR2 are MGHRA and YSYEKL. V is cut by 0 bases and J by 2 bases, and the space between the germline ends is 7 bases. The CDR3 has 14 amino acids, counting the end cysteine and phenylalanine. Only the CDR3 region is kept as DNA, spanning 42 bases read in frame from base 1. This sample was included in a study of molecular identifiers for immune sequencing clone quantification (dated by TCRdb to 2016 to 2019). At the level of the whole study: For a replicate experiment, RNA from approximately 20,000 or 100,000 naive CD8 T cells was divided into five aliquots, and four of the five aliquots were sequenced. This methods study benchmarked molecular-identifier clustering-based TCR repertoire sequencing (MIDCIRS) and TCR RNA copy counting, using CD8 T cells to do so.

Overall results and qualifications from the work: Clones above 20 RNA copies held over 97% of molecules in CMV-specific effector cells but under 1% in naive cells. Even against a background of 850,000 to 1,000,000 naive CD8 T cells, spiked-in Jurkat TCR RNA amounting to a single cell's worth was reported to be detectable. Identical TCR molecules sharing a barcode could cause highly expanded clone sizes to be underestimated. Modeling estimated about three recovered TCR RNA copies per cell, compared with approximately 10 by digital PCR, which implies about 32% capture efficiency. The naive libraries included spiked-in Jurkat TCR RNA (10 copies' worth), and this Jurkat TCR RNA is not part of the donor repertoire. When barcode sub-clustering was not used, chimeric consensus sequences inflated TCR diversity, with chimeras reaching as high as 47%.

Libraries of naive CD8 T cells were built from anywhere between about 18,000 and 1,000,000 sorted cells, with 10%, 30% or 50% of the purified RNA used. On a BD FACSAria II, naive CD8 T cells were FACS-sorted as CD8+CD4-CCR7+CD45RA+ and collected into RLT Plus buffer. To test detection sensitivity, Jurkat RNA equal to under 13 TCR copies was added to samples of about 20,000-1,000,000 naive CD8 T cells. CD8 T cells were enriched with RosetteSep CD8+ T Cell Enrichment Cocktail and Ficoll-Paque, followed by ACK red cell lysis. This clonotype originated in a human donor in good health. Some libraries in this study had Jurkat cell RNA spiked in. This receptor chain uses TRBV4-1 and TRBJ1-2; a tentative D call is TRBD1 (5 bases match). Source material: naive CD8+ T cells from blood, with Jurkat cell RNA spiked in. The cell subset or site label, read with the paper, signifies: FACS-sorted CD8+CD4-CCR7+CD45RA+ naive T cells. CDR3 protein: CASSQEEGNYGYTF. The DNA sequence reads TGCGCCAGCAGCCAAGAAGAGGGGAACTATGGCTACACCTTC.